The entry below describes one T cell receptor (beta chain). The ends were cut back, 1 base at V and 3 bases at J, with 9 bases in the middle. Per germline, CDR1 SGHVS and CDR2 FQNEAQ. The CDR3 contains 14 residues. Libraries were prepared by immunoSEQ multiplex PCR; TCRdb keeps only in-frame clonotypes and omits some of them. Altogether 170,000 or so clones are present, 84% being singletons, with the ten largest covering roughly 13%. These data belong to a study of blood T cell repertoires in COVID-19. The clonotype comes from a man between 18 and 29 years old with active or convalescent COVID-19. The rearrangement uses TRBV7-8 and TRBJ2-5; D is unresolved. Source material: peripheral blood. The CDR3 reads CASSLGYRKETQYF. The CDR3 DNA reads as TGTGCCAGCAGCTTAGGGTACAGAAAAGAGACCCAGTACTTC.